This TCR beta chain derives from a study of T cell responses to AZD1222 COVID-19 vaccine. The repertoire was sequenced with immunoSEQ multiplex PCR; TCRdb's copy has only in-frame clones and lacks some. This table holds 150,000 or so clones, approximately 88% found once. The CDR3 has 14 amino acids. Germline V gives CDR1 SEHNR, CDR2 FQNEAQ (reference sequence). V shed 3 bases and J shed 1 base, with 9 bases lying between them. The sample was peripheral blood, taken on day 0 of AZD1222 vaccination. The chain is built from TRBV7-9 and TRBJ1-2, with a possible D match to TRBD1 (5 bases). The receptor comes from an adult in good health. Written as DNA, the CDR3 is TGTGCCAGCAGCTTTCGACAGAGTAACTATGGCTACACCTTC. Translating it yields CASSFRQSNYGYTF.